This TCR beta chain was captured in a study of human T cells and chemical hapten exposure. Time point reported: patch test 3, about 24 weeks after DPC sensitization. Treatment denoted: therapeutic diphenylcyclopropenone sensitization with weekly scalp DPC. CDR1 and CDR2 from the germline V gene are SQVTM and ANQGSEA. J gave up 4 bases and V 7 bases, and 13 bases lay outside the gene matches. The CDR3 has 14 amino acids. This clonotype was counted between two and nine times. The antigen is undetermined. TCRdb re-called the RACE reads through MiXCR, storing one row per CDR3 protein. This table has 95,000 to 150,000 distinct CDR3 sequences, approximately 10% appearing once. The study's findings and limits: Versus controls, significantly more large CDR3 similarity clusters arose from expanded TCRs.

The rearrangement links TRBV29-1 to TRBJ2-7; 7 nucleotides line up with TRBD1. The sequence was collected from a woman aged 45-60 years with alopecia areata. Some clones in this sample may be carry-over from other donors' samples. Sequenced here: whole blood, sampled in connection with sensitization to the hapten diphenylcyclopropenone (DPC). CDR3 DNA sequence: TGCAGCGCGGTACTCCGGGACAGACCTTACGAGCAGTACTTC. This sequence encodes CSAVLRDRPYEQYF.